This TCR beta chain was obtained from a study of T cell responses to AZD1222 COVID-19 vaccine. Assay used: immunoSEQ multiplex PCR; TCRdb lists only in-frame clones, some missing. The sample has roughly 180,000 clones, about 89% seen once; the top ten hold around 2%. Notes on the study in general: White British people made up most donors, females outnumbered males, and clonal diversity was possibly underestimated. At 160-218 and 743-854, vaccine-associated CD4 TCRs were dominant, and they spanned spike. At baseline, seropositivity was found in only 5 to 7 AZD1222 recipients.

Points on this clone: Antigen specificity is unknown.

Trimming took off 1 base at V and 3 bases at J, with 11 bases between the two ends. The CDR3 runs 14 residues. Germline CDR1 SGDLS, CDR2 YYNGEE. The sequence derives from an adult in good health. The chain is built from TRBV9 and TRBJ2-7, with a tentative D call TRBD2 (6 bases). The sample consisted of peripheral blood, taken on day 0 of AZD1222 vaccination. The CDR3 reads CASSVTGLSYEQYF. CDR3 nucleotide sequence: TGTGCCAGCAGCGTAACGGGACTTAGCTACGAGCAGTACTTC. Full variable domain (missing parts from reference TRBV9 and TRBJ2-7): DSGVTQTPKHLITATGQRVTLRCSPRSGDLSVYWYQQSLDQGLQFLIQYYNGEERAKGNILERFSAQQFPDLHSELNLSSLELGDSALYFCASSVTGLSYEQYFGPGTRLTVT.